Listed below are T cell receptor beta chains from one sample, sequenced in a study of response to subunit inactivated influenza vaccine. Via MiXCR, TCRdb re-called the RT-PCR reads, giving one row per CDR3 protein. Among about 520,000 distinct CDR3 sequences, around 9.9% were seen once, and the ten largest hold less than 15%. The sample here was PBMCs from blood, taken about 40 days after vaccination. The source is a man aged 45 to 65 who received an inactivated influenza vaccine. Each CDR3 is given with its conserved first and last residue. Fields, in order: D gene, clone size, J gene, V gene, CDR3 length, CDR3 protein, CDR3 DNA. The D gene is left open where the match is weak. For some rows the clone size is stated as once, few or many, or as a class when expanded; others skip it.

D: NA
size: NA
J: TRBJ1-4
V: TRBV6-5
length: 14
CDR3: CASSSVRLGEKLFF
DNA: TGTGCCAGCAGTTCTGTACGCTTGGGTGAAAAACTGTTTTTT

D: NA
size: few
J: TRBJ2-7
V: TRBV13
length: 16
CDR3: CASRSTSGQSVSEQYF
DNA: TGTGCCAGCAGATCAACTTCCGGACAGTCGGTGTCTGAGCAGTACTTC

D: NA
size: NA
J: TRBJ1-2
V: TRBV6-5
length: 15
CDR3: CASSYSVRWIYGYTF
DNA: TGTGCCAGCAGTTACTCCGTGAGGTGGATCTATGGCTACACCTTC

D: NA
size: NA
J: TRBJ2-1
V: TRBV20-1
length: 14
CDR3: CRGLGAGSYNEQFF
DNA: TGCAGAGGCCTGGGGGCGGGTTCTTACAATGAGCAGTTCTTC

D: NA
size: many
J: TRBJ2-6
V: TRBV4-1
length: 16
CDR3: CASSQVGGSGANVLTF
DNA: TGCGCCAGCAGCCAAGTGGGGGGCTCTGGGGCCAACGTCCTGACTTTC

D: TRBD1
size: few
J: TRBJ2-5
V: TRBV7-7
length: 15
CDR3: CASSSGPTGAETQYF
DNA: TGTGCTAGCAGCTCAGGGCCGACAGGGGCAGAGACCCAGTACTTC

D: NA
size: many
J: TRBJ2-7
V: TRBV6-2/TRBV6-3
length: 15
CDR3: CASSYTREEAYEQYF
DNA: TGTGCCAGCAGTTACACGCGGGAAGAGGCTTACGAGCAGTACTTC

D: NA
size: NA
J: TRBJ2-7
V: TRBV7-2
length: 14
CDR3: CASSPRRRSYEQYF
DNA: TGTGCCAGCAGCCCTCGGAGGCGATCCTACGAGCAGTACTTC

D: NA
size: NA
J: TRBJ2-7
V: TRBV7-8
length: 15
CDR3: CASSTTPGRVYEQYF
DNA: TGTGCCAGCAGCACTACCCCGGGCAGGGTGTACGAGCAGTACTTC

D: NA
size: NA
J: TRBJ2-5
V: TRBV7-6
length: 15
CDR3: CASSFKQGRYGTQYF
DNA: TGTGCCAGCAGCTTTAAGCAGGGGAGGTATGGGACCCAGTACTTC

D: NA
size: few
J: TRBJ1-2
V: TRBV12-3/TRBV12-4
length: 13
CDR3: CASSFQGPHGYTF
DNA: TGTGCCAGCAGTTTTCAGGGCCCTCATGGCTACACCTTC

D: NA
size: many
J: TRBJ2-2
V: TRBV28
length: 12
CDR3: CASKKDAGELFF
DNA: TGTGCCAGCAAAAAGGATGCCGGGGAGCTGTTTTTT

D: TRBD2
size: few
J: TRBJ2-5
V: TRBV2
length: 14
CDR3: CASKGRTSGETQYF
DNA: TGTGCCAGCAAGGGGCGGACTAGCGGTGAGACCCAGTACTTC

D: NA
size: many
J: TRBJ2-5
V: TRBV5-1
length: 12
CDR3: CASSLREETQYF
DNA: TGCGCCAGCAGCCTGAGAGAAGAGACCCAGTACTTC

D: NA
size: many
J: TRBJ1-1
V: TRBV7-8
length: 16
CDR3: CASSLVGGTVNTEAFF
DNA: TGTGCCAGCAGCTTAGTGGGGGGGACGGTGAACACTGAAGCTTTCTTT

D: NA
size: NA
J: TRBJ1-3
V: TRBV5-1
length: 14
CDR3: CASTGPGSGNTIYF
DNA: TGCGCCAGCACCGGACCAGGCTCTGGAAACACCATATATTTT

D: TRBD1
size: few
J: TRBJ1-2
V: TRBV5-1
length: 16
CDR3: CASSLESPGQGASYTF
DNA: TGCGCCAGCAGCTTGGAGTCACCGGGACAGGGGGCCTCCTACACCTTC

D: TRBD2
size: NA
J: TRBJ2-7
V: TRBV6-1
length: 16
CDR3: CASSEEGLAGAYEQYF
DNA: TGTGCCAGCAGTGAAGAGGGGCTAGCGGGGGCCTACGAGCAGTACTTC

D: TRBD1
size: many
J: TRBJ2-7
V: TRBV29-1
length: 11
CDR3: CSVGGQAEQYF
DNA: TGCAGCGTCGGAGGACAGGCCGAGCAGTACTTC

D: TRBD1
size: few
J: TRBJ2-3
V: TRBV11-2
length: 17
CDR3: CASSFTSRDRGYGTQYF
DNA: TGTGCCAGCAGCTTCACCAGCCGGGACAGGGGTTACGGTACGCAGTATTTT

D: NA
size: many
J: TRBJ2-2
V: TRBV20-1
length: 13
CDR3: CSARAATTGELFF
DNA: TGCAGTGCTAGAGCCGCGACCACCGGGGAGCTGTTTTTT

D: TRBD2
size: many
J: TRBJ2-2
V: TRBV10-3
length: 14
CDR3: CAISPGLAAGELFF
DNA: TGTGCCATCAGCCCGGGACTAGCGGCCGGGGAGCTGTTTTTT

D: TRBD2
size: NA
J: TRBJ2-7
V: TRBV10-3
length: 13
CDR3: CAISEPGTSGRDF
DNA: TGTGCCATCAGTGAGCCCGGGACTAGCGGGAGGGACTTC

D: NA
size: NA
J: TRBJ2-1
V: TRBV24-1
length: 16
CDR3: CATSDFRDSPYNEQFF
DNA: TGTGCCACCAGTGATTTCCGGGACTCCCCGTACAATGAGCAGTTCTTC

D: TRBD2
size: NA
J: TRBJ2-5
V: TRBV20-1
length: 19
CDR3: CSARGGSGGENKQQETQYF
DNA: TGCAGTGCTAGAGGCGGTAGCGGGGGGGAAAATAAGCAACAAGAGACCCAGTACTTC

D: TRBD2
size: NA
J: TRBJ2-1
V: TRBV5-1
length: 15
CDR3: CASRLTSGRALEQFF
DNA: TGCGCCAGCAGGTTGACTAGCGGGAGGGCCCTTGAGCAGTTCTTC

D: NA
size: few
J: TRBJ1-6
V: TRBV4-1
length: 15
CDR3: CASSLEMGGSSPLHF
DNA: TGCGCCAGCAGCCTAGAAATGGGGGGGTCGTCACCCCTCCACTTT

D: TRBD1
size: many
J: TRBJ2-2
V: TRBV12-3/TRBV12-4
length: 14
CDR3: CASSLTGGSGELFF
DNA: TGTGCCAGCAGTTTAACAGGGGGCTCCGGGGAGCTGTTTTTT

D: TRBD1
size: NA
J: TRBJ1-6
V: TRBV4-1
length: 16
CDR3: CASSQDQGARRSPLHF
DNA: TGCGCCAGCAGCCAGGACCAGGGGGCGCGACGTTCACCCCTCCACTTT

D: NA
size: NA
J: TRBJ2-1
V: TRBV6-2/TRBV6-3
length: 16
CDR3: CASRERGGKAYNEQFF
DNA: TGTGCCAGCAGAGAGAGGGGGGGGAAGGCCTACAATGAGCAGTTCTTC

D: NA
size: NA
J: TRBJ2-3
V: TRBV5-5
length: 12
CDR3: CASSLQRDTQYF
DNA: TGTGCCAGCAGCTTGCAGAGAGATACGCAGTATTTT

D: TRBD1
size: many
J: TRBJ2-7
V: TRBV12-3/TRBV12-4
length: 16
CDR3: CASSTAGTGGTYEQYF
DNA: TGTGCCAGCAGTACCGCCGGGACAGGGGGAACCTACGAGCAGTACTTC

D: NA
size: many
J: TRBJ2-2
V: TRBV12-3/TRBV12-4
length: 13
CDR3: CASSYDSPGELFF
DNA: TGTGCCAGCAGTTACGACAGTCCCGGGGAGCTGTTTTTT

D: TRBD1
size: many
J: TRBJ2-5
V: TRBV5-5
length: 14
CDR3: CASSEGTVQETQYF
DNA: TGTGCCAGCAGCGAAGGGACAGTACAAGAGACCCAGTACTTC

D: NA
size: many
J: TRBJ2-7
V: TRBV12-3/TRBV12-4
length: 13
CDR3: CASSFDPPGEQYF
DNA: TGTGCCAGCAGTTTCGACCCCCCTGGGGAGCAGTACTTC

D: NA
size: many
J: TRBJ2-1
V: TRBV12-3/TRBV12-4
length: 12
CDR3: CASSFVRNEQFF
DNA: TGTGCCAGCAGTTTCGTTCGCAATGAGCAGTTCTTC

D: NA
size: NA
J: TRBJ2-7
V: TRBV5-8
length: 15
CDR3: CASSFLDRTSGEQYF
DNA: TGTGCCAGCAGCTTCCTGGACCGAACTTCGGGAGAGCAGTACTTC

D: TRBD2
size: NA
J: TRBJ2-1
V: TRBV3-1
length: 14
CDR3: CASSQAGGNNEQFF
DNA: TGTGCCAGCAGCCAAGCGGGAGGGAACAATGAGCAGTTCTTC

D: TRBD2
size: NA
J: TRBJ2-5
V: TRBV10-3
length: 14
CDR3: CAIWEGSPQETQYF
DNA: TGTGCCATCTGGGAGGGATCCCCACAAGAGACCCAGTACTTC

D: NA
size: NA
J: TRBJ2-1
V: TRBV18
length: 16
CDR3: CASSSQGGRSYNEQFF
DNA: TGTGCCAGCTCATCCCAGGGGGGAAGGTCCTACAATGAGCAGTTCTTC

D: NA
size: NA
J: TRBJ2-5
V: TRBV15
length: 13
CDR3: CATSRDQVETQYF
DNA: TGTGCCACCAGCAGAGATCAGGTGGAGACCCAGTACTTC

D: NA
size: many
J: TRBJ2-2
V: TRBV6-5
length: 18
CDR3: CASSYSRAGTANTGELFF
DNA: TGTGCCAGCAGTTACTCGAGGGCGGGGACCGCGAACACCGGGGAGCTGTTTTTT

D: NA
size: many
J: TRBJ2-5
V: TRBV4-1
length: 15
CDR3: CASSQTGGLTETQYF
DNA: TGCGCCAGCAGCCAAACCGGCGGGCTAACGGAGACCCAGTACTTC

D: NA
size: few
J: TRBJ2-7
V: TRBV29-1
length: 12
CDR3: CSAGTGRDEQYF
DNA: TGCAGCGCTGGTACTGGAAGGGACGAGCAGTACTTC

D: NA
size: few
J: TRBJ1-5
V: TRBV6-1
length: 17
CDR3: CASSEWRVRPEAQPQHF
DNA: TGTGCCAGCAGTGAATGGAGGGTGAGGCCTGAGGCTCAGCCCCAGCATTTT

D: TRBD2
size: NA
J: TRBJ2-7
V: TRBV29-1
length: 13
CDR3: CSVVLAGEHEQYF
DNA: TGCAGCGTTGTGCTAGCGGGAGAGCACGAGCAGTACTTC

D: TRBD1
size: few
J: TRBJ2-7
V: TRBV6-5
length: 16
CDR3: CASSYEGPGGLYEQYF
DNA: TGTGCCAGCAGTTACGAGGGGCCAGGGGGCTTGTACGAGCAGTACTTC

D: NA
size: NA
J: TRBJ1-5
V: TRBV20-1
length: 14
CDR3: CSASVRVSNQPQHF
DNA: TGCAGTGCTAGTGTCCGGGTTAGCAATCAGCCCCAGCATTTT

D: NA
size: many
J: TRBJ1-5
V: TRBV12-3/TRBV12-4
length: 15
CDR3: CASSLERRVGQPQHF
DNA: TGTGCCAGCAGTTTAGAAAGGCGGGTTGGTCAGCCCCAGCATTTT

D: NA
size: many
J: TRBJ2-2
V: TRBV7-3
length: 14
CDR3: CASSLQGTFGELFF
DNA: TGTGCCAGCAGCCTCCAGGGAACTTTCGGGGAGCTGTTTTTT

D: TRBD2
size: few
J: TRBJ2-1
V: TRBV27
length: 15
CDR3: CASSPLVGGYNEQFF
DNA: TGTGCCAGCAGTCCCCTGGTGGGGGGGTATAATGAGCAGTTCTTC